This T cell receptor beta chain was found in a study of graft-versus-host responses after intestinal transplantation. Overall study: Once they had received anti-thymocyte globulin induction, all recipients took tacrolimus and steroids for approximately 3 years.

Deletions cut 7 bases from V and 6 bases from J, with 8 bases between. The CDR3 has 10 amino acids. Germline CDR1 reads SQVTM; CDR2 reads ANQGSEA. The table came from immunoSEQ multiplex PCR; TCRdb's copy has only in-frame clones and leaves some out. The sample shows 81,000 or so clones, over 85% of them seen only once. Worth noting for this clone: Its cognate antigen is unknown.

The sequence was obtained from a human donor who was the organ donor for an intestinal transplant. This chain links TRBV29-1 with TRBJ2-3; D gene uncertain. The specimen comprised unstimulated CD8+ T cells sorted from spleen or lymph node cells, sampled before transplant. CDR3 residues: CSALVDTQYF. DNA of the CDR3: TGCAGCGCTCTCGTGGATACGCAGTATTTT.